This T cell receptor (beta chain) emerged from a study of cytomegalovirus exposure and HLA in healthy donors (dated by TCRdb to the late 2010s). Broadly, across the study: In an earlier analysis of around 540 of the donors, around 290 Gb of sequence data and roughly 100 million unique TCR beta sequences from about 179 million T cells were reported. About 280 gigabases of sequencing data and 70 million to 95 million unique TCR sequences made up an early release that covered several hundred HLA-typed donors. Of the roughly 400 genotyped donors, 65% to 90% fell in the genetic ancestry cluster associated with self-reported Caucasian donors. The study aimed to test whether signatures of past pathogen exposure could be identified by cataloging public T cell receptors. The study profiled the T cell repertoires of under 850 subjects by immunosequencing and related them to cytomegalovirus serostatus. Besides the first cohort of 666 subjects, a separate validation cohort made up of 90 to 150 different subjects was used. High-throughput TCR immunosequencing, statistical association of individual TCRs with disease status, and machine learning were combined to predict cytomegalovirus infection status. A later analysis re-analyzed previously published TCR beta repertoires from 666 donors and added high-resolution HLA genotyping to study TCR occurrence patterns. In the later analysis, no new phenotypic data were used to find candidate immune exposures; instead, reliance was placed on TCR beta sequences and their occurrence across donors. An earlier analysis of approximately 500 of the donors applied high-throughput TCR beta sequencing to assess whether each TCR beta V gene segment acted as functional or pseudogenic. Donor age, sex, ethnicity and CMV serostatus were collected together with the repertoire data. A later genetic analysis used genome-wide SNP genotypes for 398 of the 666 donors, treating that subset as a discovery cohort. Every discovery cohort repertoire had been produced on one sequencing platform. HLA typing covered class I and class II loci at four-digit resolution. Typing coverage differed by locus: A, B, C, DRB1 and DQB1 were typed in about 620-640 donors, DQA1 in 500 to 550, DPA1 in 600 to 610, and DPB1 in approximately 450. Because of strong linkage in the cohort, a handful of DR-DQ haplotypes were treated as single units for association and clustering. Among several hundred genotyped donors of the cohort, an average of approximately 240,000 unique TCR beta nucleotide sequences was sequenced per donor, of which about 20% were non-productive. The research as a whole found: Most CMV-associated TCR beta chains appeared to be HLA-restricted in a later analysis, and the HLA associations seemed to be driven largely by CMV exposure. Because HLA typing was missing for some donors at each locus, association tests included only the typed subset. While some public TCRs were present in many individuals, most TCR sequences turned up only very rarely across donors. Because counts were too low, some 17 rarely observed V segments, including chromosome 9 orphons, were left out of the earlier analysis of some 640 of the donors. Broadly in line with IMGT annotations, most TCR beta V segments showed up in productive rearrangements about 90% or about 30% of the time in an earlier analysis of 587 of the donors. A later genetic analysis associated a missense DCLRE1C variant with V-gene and J-gene trimming of TCR beta chains, and an independent cohort replicated the association. According to a later genetic analysis, donors in an Asian-associated ancestry cluster had fewer N-insertions in productive TCRs than the approximately 610-donor mean. When HLA alleles, especially DR and DQ, strongly co-occurred, TCR associations were difficult to assign to individual alleles. Cytomegalovirus status was reported to be diagnosed by the classifier with high specificity and sensitivity in both the original and validation cohorts. A few of the identified cytomegalovirus-associated TCR beta chains were confirmed in vitro to be specific for cytomegalovirus antigens. The authors suggested that the approach could potentially be generalized to other disease states and immunological phenotypes. In a later analysis, HLA-associated TCR beta chains were found to be more clonally expanded and to have lower generation probabilities than equally common non-associated chains. The 87-base-pair reads could not distinguish some IMGT-functional V segments, including TRBV6-2 and TRBV6-3, so those segments were excluded. In a later analysis, 16,951 TCR beta sequences were associated with specific HLA alleles at a false discovery rate of 0.05. Only TCR beta chains were sequenced in this cohort, and the absence of alpha or paired-chain data limited detectable features. Roughly uniform sequencing depth across donors was assumed in presence/absence analyses, although this assumption may not hold. In a later analysis, several top co-occurrence clusters were reported to appear linked to parvovirus B19, influenza, CMV and Epstein-Barr virus. For the cohort, immune exposure information was limited to CMV serostatus. Correlated functional status among segregating V segments might be attributable to linkage disequilibrium, but an unknown experimental factor could not be ruled out. A total of 150 to 200 TCR beta chains were listed by the study as associated with cytomegalovirus. According to a later analysis, TCR association rates differed among HLA loci, with DRB1 alleles showing the most associated TCRs and HLA-C alleles showing the fewest. The sequencing pipeline was judged likely to have produced a cluster of highly shared sequence variants as a technical artifact. A further reported finding was that TCR beta sequences accurately predicted the HLA-A and HLA-B alleles for most subjects in the first cohort.

With respect to this clone: The antigen it recognizes is unknown. The input lacks base qualities; no much larger clone sits a single base away.

Receptor amplification or capture employed the immunoSEQ multiplex PCR assay. The multiplex PCR relied on a mix of 60 forward primers for TCR Vbeta segments and 13 reverse primers for TCR Jbeta segments. The CDR3 region of rearranged TCR beta genes was amplified from genomic DNA by a multiplex PCR assay. The amplified TCR beta libraries were sequenced on the Illumina HiSeq System as 87-base-pair reads. As for the authors' bioinformatics: Across the 670 or so repertoires, a later analysis counted around 80 million unique TCR beta chains, roughly 11 million of which were shared by at least two donors. Raw reads were error-corrected and collapsed into unique sequences with a nearest-neighbor algorithm that merged closely related sequences to remove PCR and sequencing errors. CDR3 sequences were aligned to IMGT reference sequences to assign V, D and J gene segments. For a sequence to be retained, a match of at least six nucleotides was required to both a V gene segment and a J gene segment. Rearrangements were called productive when the CDR3 lacked stop codons and stayed in frame with V and J; all others were non-productive. CDR3 was defined according to IMGT convention as the region running from the second conserved V-encoded cysteine to the conserved J-encoded phenylalanine. The earlier analysis of some 550 of the donors excluded any sequence lacking an unambiguous match to a single V gene segment. In an earlier analysis of around 600 of the donors, V segments were called functional above 56.7% productive rearrangements and were called segregating when the between-donor standard deviation exceeded 5%. A statistical classification framework was built to diagnose cytomegalovirus status from the catalog of TCR beta chain sequences. In a later analysis, V and J genes were assigned by comparing TCR nucleotide sequences against IMGT/GENE-DB human TR gene sequences. A later analysis assigned CDR3 sequences and most-parsimonious VDJ recombination scenarios with the TCRdist pipeline. In a later analysis, every TCR beta chain was defined by the combination of its CDR3 amino acid sequence and its V-gene family, and reads without a unique V-gene family were dropped. In a later analysis, 500 to 650 highly shared, low-generation-probability nucleotide sequences were removed to address suspected cross-contamination and a sequencing artifact. In a later analysis, a clonal expansion index was calculated for each public chain from normalized within-repertoire ranks of inferred template counts. Generation probabilities in a later analysis came from a VDJ recombination model fitted to out-of-frame rearrangements, and those results were checked against IGoR. Hypergeometric tests were used in a later analysis to score TCR-TCR, TCR-HLA and TCR-CMV co-occurrence, with a repertoire-size bias correction applied to the TCR pairs. A later analysis estimated false discovery rates by permuting HLA or CMV assignments 20 times. In a later analysis, co-occurring TCRs were grouped using DBSCAN, and TCRdist sequence similarity was added for clustering within HLA-allele-positive subsets. Co-occurrence clustering excluded repertoires with fewer than 30,000 or more than 120,000 public chains, plus five with anomalous nucleotide sharing. This immuneACCESS table, as held by TCRdb, lists in-frame sequences with V and J called but not all clones. Of the missing ones, under half trace to an unresolved V gene in checked studies; the others have no known cause. Clone size and V and J calls were adopted from that table, with D and trimming inferred from the DNA. The sample includes about 140,000 clones, with 75% to 85% observed a single time. Around 4.4% of the sample rests with the top ten.

As encoded in the germline V gene, CDR1 is MGHRA while CDR2 is YSYEKL. The germline V end is reduced by 0 bases and the J end by 6 bases; junction bases left unmatched: 6. From the cysteine through the phenylalanine, the CDR3 covers 15 amino acids. Only the CDR3 DNA is retained, 45 bases long and in frame from the first base. The cohort comprised hundreds of healthy bone marrow donors. All cohort members were sampled while nominally healthy, although unrecorded immune exposures were likely present. The donor tested CMV seronegative, placing the donor among the 352 seronegative members of the cohort. A peripheral blood sample was collected from each donor, and TCR beta sequencing was performed on peripheral blood mononuclear cells. Genomic DNA extraction from the blood cell samples was performed with the Qiagen DNeasy Blood Extraction Kit.

The sequence is built from TRBV4-1 and TRBJ1-2, with 8 junctional bases fitting TRBD1. The TCR comes from a middle-aged man in good health and CMV-seronegative. What was sequenced was PBMCs. The bases read TGCGCCAGCAGCCAAGACCTACAGGGGGGGGATGGCTACACCTTC. Translated, this is CASSQDLQGGDGYTF.